The T cell receptor beta chain described here comes from a study of cytomegalovirus exposure and HLA in healthy donors. Findings and limits, study-wide: The productive fraction for most TCR beta V segments was about 87% or about 30% in an earlier analysis. Apart from CMV serostatus, no immune exposure information was available.

Samples came from healthy bone marrow donors. Note on this clone: What it recognizes is unknown.

V was shortened by 5 bases and J by 6 bases, with 16 bases between the two germline ends. CDR1 is MDHEN and CDR2 is SYDVKM in the germline V gene. CDR3 length: 14 amino acids. PCR employed 60 Vbeta and 13 Jbeta primers. Some clones are missing from TCRdb's copy, which holds only in-frame ones; the method was immunoSEQ multiplex PCR. The sample holds some 210,000 clones, roughly 80% seen once. The sequencing input was PBMCs. V gene TRBV28 combines with J gene TRBJ1-1; D might be TRBD1 (5 bases). This sequence was found in a woman aged 25 to 45 in good health and CMV-seropositive. The CDR3 sequence: CASSPPRWGAEAFF. The CDR3 DNA sequence: TGTGCCAGCAGTCCTCCTCGGTGGGGCGCTGAAGCTTTCTTT.